This TCR beta chain came from a study of shared clonotypes between healthy human individuals (dated by TCRdb to the early 2020s). Turning to the overall study: The cohort included three men and a couple of women between 18 and 49 years of age. Leukapheresis yielded between about 0.85 and 9 billion PBMCs per donor. To increase sequencing depth and limit assay-specific biases, different laboratories used diverse techniques to prepare libraries and sequence TCR repertoires. For each donor, CD4 naive and CD4 memory were each given three plates, CD8 naive was given two plates, and CD8 memory was given one plate. To estimate repertoire size and how much clonotype sharing occurs between individuals, the study deeply sequenced the blood TCR repertoires of roughly 5 healthy adults. What the authors observed across the whole study: Across a few donors, about 4.5% of naive CD4, more than 3% of naive CD8, 2.3% of memory CD4, and approximately 0.4% of memory CD8 clonotypes were shared. Naive subsets generally had larger estimated clonotype richness than memory subsets. Based on pairwise subsampling, the degree of clonotype sharing among donors was expected to be affected by sequencing depth. Even with the large sequencing depth, rarefaction of the sorted-subset datasets indicated that sequencing was incomplete. Compared with non-shared clonotypes, the clonotypes found in all four sorted-subset donors had higher generation probabilities. Because the study included only a small number of donors, the genetic and exposure-history diversity represented was limited. Sampling was restricted to blood, and TCR repertoires in tissue are likely to differ from TCR repertoires in blood.

A remark on this clone: Its antigen is still unknown. There are no base qualities to consult, and no much larger clone falls within one base.

Inclusive of the bounding cysteine and phenylalanine, the CDR3 is 16 residues long. Just the 48-base CDR3 DNA is kept, in frame starting at base 1. CDR1 and CDR2 (MDHEN, SYDVKM) derive from the germline V gene. After removal of 9 bases from V and 6 bases from J, the junction retains 19 bases not matched to a gene. TCR CDR3 regions were amplified from genomic DNA by multiplex PCR using the deep immunoSEQ assay. For each cell subset, the extracted genomic DNA was distributed evenly across all wells of several immunoSEQ 96-well plates, and each plate served as one replicate. For sorted subsets, each replicate PCR was loaded with approximately 200 ng genomic DNA, equivalent to 30,000 to 35,000 T cell genomes. Purified libraries were measured with a Qubit 3.0 fluorometer, size-checked on a Bioanalyzer 2100, and measured again with the KAPA Library Quantification kit. A separate single-read 150-cycle Illumina NextSeq 550 flow cell was used to sequence each immunoSEQ 96-well plate. In the paper's pipeline: The immunoSEQ output contained only junctional sequences without quality scores, so filtering could not match that applied to full-length reads. To assign V/J genes and CDR3, sequences were annotated using PyIR, a Python wrapper for IgBLAST v1.9, with IMGT germline references. Reads with weak V/J assignments (E-value above 1e-6), missing CDR3, stop codons, out-of-frame junctions, or ambiguous translated residues were removed. V3J clonotypes were defined by identical inferred V gene, J gene, and CDR3 amino acid sequence. Percentage overlap between repertoires was computed as shared unique clonotypes divided by the size of the smaller repertoire. Richness of each repertoire was evaluated using RTK rarefaction, the Chao1 estimator, and Recon v2.1 estimates of unobserved clonotypes. Generation probabilities were computed with OLGA for all TCRbeta clonotypes obtained by the gDNA method from a handful of donors. What TCRdb holds here is the immuneACCESS table cut down to in-frame rearrangements. Part of the clones is not present; checked against another copy, under half of the missing clones reflect an unresolved V gene, and the others are unexplained. Clonal size and the V and J genes are those of that table, whereas D and trimming came from the DNA. The sample data list 2 million to 2.5 million clones, and roughly 92% of these were observed just once. In total, the top ten clones hold approximately 0.39% of the sample.

Healthy HIV-negative adults with no recently reported acute infections or vaccinations were included as donors. Only Caucasian adults living in Nashville, Tennessee, USA were represented among the donors. CD4+ T cells were enriched by magnetic negative selection, after which naive cells were positively selected on CD45RA and the negative fraction was taken as the memory subset. After blood collection by leukapheresis, PBMCs were isolated using Ficoll-Histopaque density gradient centrifugation and then cryopreserved in the vapor phase of liquid nitrogen. Analytical flow cytometry was used to check the purity and quantity of every magnetically sorted T cell population. Each sorted fraction had its genomic DNA isolated and then quantified by UV absorbance on a Nanodrop 2000c.

Sequencing was carried out using naive CD4+ T cells from PBMCs. The cell subset or site label corresponds to: CD45RA+ positively selected. The V and J segments used are TRBV28 and TRBJ2-7; 8 central nucleotides agree with TRBD1. The source of this sequence is a man between 18 and 29 years old in good health. Some clones in this sample may be carry-over from other donors' samples. The nucleotide sequence is TGTGCCAGTATACCGGGCACACTCGGGACAGGTGCCGAGCAGTACTTC. Its translation is CASIPGTLGTGAEQYF. Where the CDR3 stops, the reference TRBV28 and TRBJ2-7 genes take over; the full variable domain is DVKVTQSSRYLVKRTGEKVFLECVQDMDHENMFWYRQDPGLGLRLIYFSYDVKMKEKGDIPEGYSVSREKKERFSLILESASTNQTSMYLCASIPGTLGTGAEQYFGPGTRLTVT.